The clone carrying this TCR beta chain was recorded a few times. Antigen specificity is unknown. The data were obtained in a study of shared clonotypes between healthy human individuals. Regarding the study as a whole: Lower generation probabilities were found for non-shared clonotypes than for those shared by all four donors.

The germline CDR1 and CDR2 sequences are SNHLY and FYNNEI. CDR3 length: 18 amino acids. V gave up 2 bases and J gave up 0 bases, with 19 bases separating them. Assay used: immunoSEQ multiplex PCR; TCRdb lists only in-frame clones, some missing. This sample has around 200,000 clones, with about 68% found just once. The receptor comes from a man aged 25-40 years in good health. The rearrangement links TRBV2 to TRBJ1-1; D remains ambiguous. Sequences were obtained from memory CD4+ T cells sorted from blood. Subset described: CD45RA-negative fraction. The CDR3 protein is CASSESVGEWSVNTEAFF. In DNA form, the CDR3 reads TGTGCCAGCAGTGAATCGGTCGGTGAATGGTCCGTGAACACTGAAGCTTTCTTT.